A single sample gave rise to the 21 T cell receptor beta chains below, sequenced in a study of T cells in localized non-small cell lung cancer. Assay used: immunoSEQ multiplex PCR; TCRdb lists only in-frame clones, some missing. This repertoire shows 20,000 to 25,000 clones, roughly 90% found once; its top ten account for over 12%. Sample: peripheral blood, taken before any cancer treatment. Source of these receptors: a man between 40 and 70 years old with stage III squamous cell lung carcinoma.

The chain links TRBV5-8 to TRBJ1-4; D call uncertain. V was clipped by 2 bases and J by 0 bases, with 8 bases between them. This CDR3 spans 15 amino acids. Germline V lookup: CDR1 SGHTS, CDR2 YDEGEE. The chain's CDR3 is CASSLTGSTNEKLFF. As DNA, the CDR3 is TGTGCCAGCAGCTTAACGGGATCAACTAATGAAAAACTGTTTTTT. Full variable domain (outside the CDR3, taken from reference TRBV5-8 and TRBJ1-4): EAGVTQSPTHLIKTRGQQATLRCSPISGHTSVYWYQQALGLGLQFLLWYDEGEERNRGNFPPRFSGRQFPNYSSELNVNALELEDSALYLCASSLTGSTNEKLFFGSGTQLSVL.

This chain uses TRBV10-3 with TRBJ2-3; D gene unclear. The CDR3 loop spans 13 amino acids. CDR1 and CDR2 from the germline V gene are ENHRY and SYGVKD. The germline V and J ends were trimmed by 7 bases and 0 bases, with 8 bases remaining between them. The CDR3 here is CAIMESSTDTQYF. In DNA, the CDR3 is TGTGCCATCATGGAGTCGAGCACAGATACGCAGTATTTT.

The chain employs TRBV6-5 and TRBJ2-3; 9 bases are shared with TRBD2. CDR3 size: 16 residues. Germline loops: CDR1 MNHEY, CDR2 SVGAGI. After removal of 4 bases from V and 2 bases from J, the junction contained 7 bases not matched to a gene. This chain's CDR3 is CASSSQRGVYTDTQYF. DNA of the CDR3: TGTGCCAGCAGTTCTCAGCGGGGGGTTTACACAGATACGCAGTATTTT.

The table lists this clone with a count of one. The genes are TRBV7-2 and TRBJ2-1, with 8 nucleotides matching TRBD1. CDR3 size: 14 residues. The junction had 1 base not matched to a gene; V was cut back by 4 bases and J by 2 bases. The germline CDR1 and CDR2 sequences are SGHTA and FQGNSA. CDR3 protein: CASSSQGAYNEQFF. CDR3 nucleotide sequence: TGTGCCAGCAGCTCACAGGGGGCCTACAATGAGCAGTTCTTC.

The CDR3 coding sequence is TGTGCCAGCTCACCGGGTCAGGGGGGCGACGAGCAGTACTTC. This translates into CASSPGQGGDEQYF. This rearrangement joins TRBV18 to TRBJ2-7; TRBD1 is a possible D gene (7 bases). V lost 3 bases and J lost 5, with 14 bases in between. The CDR3 is 14 amino acids. Per the germline V gene, CDR1 is KGHSH and CDR2 is LQKENI.

There are a few counts of this clone. The CDR3 end shows no conserved phenylalanine or tryptophan, and so a read error is likely. The limits of the CDR3 on the DNA are not certain, so only TCRdb's listed CDR3 is given. The V call is TRBV7-9, the J call TRBJ1-1. The CDR3 sequence runs 12 residues, both termini included. Germline V gene data show CDR1 as SEHNR and CDR2 as FQNEAQ (reference sequence). The CDR3 sequence: CASSLEIRGNYL.

J is TRBJ1-3 and V is TRBV10-3; the match to TRBD1 covers 7 bases. Trimming cost V 0 bases and J 2 bases; bases outside gene matches: 4. CDR1 and CDR2 from the germline V gene are ENHRY and SYGVKD. There are 16 residues in the CDR3. CDR3 amino acids: CAISESKTGTGNTIYF. CDR3 in DNA: TGTGCCATCAGTGAGTCGAAGACAGGGACTGGAAACACCATATATTTT.

This sequence joins TRBV7-3 and TRBJ2-5, with D maybe TRBD1 (6 bases). CDR1 is SGHTA and CDR2 is FQGTGA in the germline V gene. This CDR3 region has 13 residues. V was cut by 6 bases and J by 2 bases, with 10 bases left in between. The CDR3 coding sequence is TGTGCCAGCAGTAGGGGGTATCAAGAGACCCAGTACTTC. Protein sequence: CASSRGYQETQYF.

This clone showed up just a few times. Other nucleotide sequences from this sample produce the same CDR3. CDR3 nucleotides: TGTGCCAGCAGCTTAGGGGCCTACGAGCAGTACTTC. Encoded protein: CASSLGAYEQYF. The chain joins TRBV7-2 to TRBJ2-7; D is undetermined. The germline gives CDR1 SGHTA, CDR2 FQGNSA. The CDR3 contains 12 residues. Trimming shortened V by 1 base and J by 2 bases, and 3 bases separated the two germline ends.

The chain recombines TRBV28 with TRBJ1-1; D might be TRBD1 (5 bases). The CDR3 is made up of 13 amino acids. The germline CDR1 and CDR2 sequences are MDHEN and SYDVKM. V was cut by 3 bases and J by 8 bases, with 13 bases left in between. CDR3 sequence reads: CASSLVGGAEAFF. The CDR3 DNA reads TGTGCCAGCAGTTTGGTAGGAGGGGCCGAAGCTTTCTTT.

The chain combines TRBV5-1 with TRBJ2-7; TRBD2 might be the D (6 bases). This CDR3 comprises 14 residues. Looked up from germline, CDR1 is SGHRS and CDR2 is YFSETQ. The V gene lost 1 base and the J gene lost 4 bases, with 12 bases spanning the gap. CDR3 residues: CASSLIADGYEQYF. The CDR3 DNA reads TGCGCCAGCAGCTTGATAGCGGATGGGTACGAGCAGTACTTC. Supplemented by reference TRBV5-1 and TRBJ2-7, the full variable domain reads KAGVTQTPRYLIKTRGQQVTLSCSPISGHRSVSWYQQTPGQGLQFLFEYFSETQRNKGNFPGRFSGRQFSNSRSEMNVSTLELGDSALYLCASSLIADGYEQYFGPGTRLTVT.

The J gene is TRBJ1-1, the V gene TRBV21-1. TRBV21-1 is a documented pseudogene. The CDR3 spans 16 residues. The CDR3 DNA reads as TGTGCCAGCAGCAAAGCGGGAGGGGGCTGTTTCACTGAAGCTTTCTTT. Translation: CASSKAGGGCFTEAFF.

The J gene is TRBJ1-5, the V gene TRBV2, with D perhaps TRBD1 (6 bases). The CDR3 extends over 15 amino acids. Trimming took 0 bases from V and 5 from J, leaving 11 bases between them. CDR1 is SNHLY, CDR2 FYNNEI, per germline. This CDR3 reads CASSEAPGGDQPQHF. CDR3 DNA: TGTGCCAGCAGTGAAGCGCCCGGGGGCGATCAGCCCCAGCATTTT.

The chain is built from TRBV28 and TRBJ1-1, with D possibly matching TRBD1 (6 bases). The ends were cut back, 2 bases at V and 4 bases at J, with 14 bases in the middle. The CDR3 is 15 residues long. Germline lookup yields CDR1 MDHEN and CDR2 SYDVKM. The DNA for the CDR3 is TGTGCCAGCAGTTTAGGGGGGGCGGTGGGCACTGAAGCTTTCTTT. This encodes CASSLGGAVGTEAFF.

CDR3 bases: TGTGCCAGTACCCCATCAGCGGGGCAGGGCAAAAACATTCAGTACTTC. Its protein product is CASTPSAGQGKNIQYF. This chain joins TRBV19 and TRBJ2-4; TRBD2 aligns across 7 bases. The germline V gene has CDR1 LNHDA and CDR2 SQIVND (reference sequence). The CDR3 is 16 amino acids. V lost 7 bases and J lost 3; bases outside the gene matches: 12.

This rearrangement joins TRBV19 to TRBJ2-1; D remains ambiguous. CDR3 length: 13 residues. Germline V gene data show CDR1 as LNHDA and CDR2 as SQIVND (reference sequence). V was cut by 3 bases and J by 10 bases, with 13 bases left in between. The CDR3 DNA sequence: TGTGCCAGTAGTATCTTTGTTGAGCAAGAGCAGTTCTTC. Translation: CASSIFVEQEQFF. Filled out from reference TRBV19 and TRBJ2-1, the complete variable domain reads DGGITQSPKYLFRKEGQNVTLSCEQNLNHDAMYWYRQDPGQGLRLIYYSQIVNDFQKGDIAEGYSVSREKKESFPLTVTSAQKNPTAFYLCASSIFVEQEQFFGPGTRLTVL.

This rearrangement joins TRBV19 to TRBJ1-2, with 7 positions matching TRBD1. V was pared by 7 bases and J by 7 bases, with 9 bases of the junction left unmatched. This CDR3 is 13 amino acids long. CDR1 LNHDA and CDR2 SQIVND come from the germline V gene (reference sequence). The CDR3 nucleotides are TGTGCCAGTAACCCCGGGACAGCCCCTGGCTACACCTTC. It yields the protein CASNPGTAPGYTF.

The chain uses TRBV7-2 and TRBJ2-1, with 13 bases that match TRBD2. Germline-derived CDR1 and CDR2 are SGHTA and FQGNSA. The CDR3 has 16 amino acids. The ends lost 8 bases at V and 10 bases at J; junction bases unmatched: 14. CDR3 protein: CASRRAQGLAGSEQFF. In nucleotides, the CDR3 is TGTGCCAGCCGCCGGGCCCAGGGACTAGCGGGAAGCGAGCAGTTCTTC.

This rearrangement joins TRBV5-4 to TRBJ1-1; unclear D gene. There are 14 residues in the CDR3. Germline V gives CDR1 SGHNT, CDR2 YYREEE (reference sequence). V lost 0 bases and J 4 bases, leaving 10 bases between the germline ends. The CDR3 DNA is TGTGCCAGCAGCTTGGAACAGTCGTCCACTGAAGCTTTCTTT. It yields the protein CASSLEQSSTEAFF.

The V call is TRBV5-1, the J call TRBJ2-7; D unresolved. V was clipped by 4 bases and J by 3 bases, with 11 bases between them. Germline V gene lookup returns CDR1 SGHRS and CDR2 YFSETQ. The CDR3 totals 13 residues. The CDR3 DNA reads TGCGCCAGCAGCCAAGATGAGGTCTACGAGCAGTACTTC. This encodes CASSQDEVYEQYF.

The V gene is TRBV19, the J gene TRBJ1-5, with D unresolved. The CDR3 is 14 residues long. The V and J ends lost 5 bases and 5 bases respectively, with 13 bases between them. Germline CDR1 is LNHDA and CDR2 is SQIVND (reference sequence). The CDR3 DNA reads TGTGCCAGTAGTTCGGACCAGAGGGATCAGCCCCAGCATTTT. Translating gives CASSSDQRDQPQHF. Using reference TRBV19 and TRBJ1-5 for the parts outside the CDR3, the full variable domain is DGGITQSPKYLFRKEGQNVTLSCEQNLNHDAMYWYRQDPGQGLRLIYYSQIVNDFQKGDIAEGYSVSREKKESFPLTVTSAQKNPTAFYLCASSSDQRDQPQHFGDGTRLSIL.